A selection of T cell receptor beta chains follows, all from one sample in a study of shared clonotypes between healthy human individuals. The method was immunoSEQ multiplex PCR; TCRdb's version includes in-frame clones alone and lacks a portion of them. The sample holds roughly 770,000 clones, about 96% seen once. The sequencing sample was made of naive CD8+ T cells sorted from blood. The origin of the receptors is a man between 25 and 39 years old in good health. The conserved cysteine and the conserved F or W are not part of the CDR3 here.

CDR3 protein	V gene	J gene
ASRRHSLRGHPNQPQH	TRBV11-3	TRBJ1-5
ASSVEGYSNQPQH	TRBV9	TRBJ1-5
ASSGSTGGQY	TRBV5-4	TRBJ2-4
ASSLGTIPRDEQY	TRBV27	TRBJ2-7
ASRGYHEQY	TRBV27	TRBJ2-7
ASSDRRLSSYEQY	TRBV2	TRBJ2-7
ASSSPTSGTETQY	TRBV7-9	TRBJ2-5
ASRNELNINYEQY	TRBV6-1	TRBJ2-7
ASSLAGTDYEQY	TRBV5-1	TRBJ2-7
ASSPVRGSYNEQF	TRBV18	TRBJ2-1
ASSDARTDTQY	TRBV10-1	TRBJ2-3
ASSFGSYYEQY	TRBV5-1	TRBJ2-7
ASSPNPSYNEQF	TRBV7-9	TRBJ2-1
ASRHFGQGAYEQY	TRBV5-4	TRBJ2-7
ASSDGSTGANVLT	TRBV9	TRBJ2-6
ASRAGGPQVFYNEQF	TRBV2	TRBJ2-1
ASSPRTGGIDEQF	TRBV11-3	TRBJ2-1
ATSRDSDGGGQY	TRBV15	TRBJ2-7
ASKSLRLIGLGELF	TRBV27	TRBJ2-2
ASSQGWGLRLYEQY	TRBV4-1	TRBJ2-7
ASSLEGTDTQY	TRBV11-3	TRBJ2-3
ASSQDVSGTTYNEQF	TRBV4-2	TRBJ2-1
ASSQEPGEYQPQH	TRBV4-1	TRBJ1-5
ASSVTGLTDTQY	TRBV27	TRBJ2-3
ASSEVGGVEQY	TRBV28	TRBJ2-7
ASSQVGGPGNQPQH	TRBV4-1	TRBJ1-5
ATGTSGSAGELF	TRBV10-3	TRBJ2-2
ASSAPDRGNTGELF	TRBV9	TRBJ2-2
ASTDPRNTEAF	TRBV27	TRBJ1-1
SVVLRDRETDTQY	TRBV29-1	TRBJ2-3
ASSPNSGEQY	TRBV7-9	TRBJ2-7
ASSSPQERFSGNTIY	TRBV5-6	TRBJ1-3
ASSPPSGTEAF	TRBV6-1	TRBJ1-1
ASSQEGTYEQY	TRBV4-1	TRBJ2-7
ASGGGYT	TRBV7-2	TRBJ1-2
ASSQYPPGLSFTGELF	TRBV4-2	TRBJ2-2
ATQVYMGSGNEQF	TRBV28	TRBJ2-1
ASSQEEGANEKLF	TRBV4-1	TRBJ1-4
ASSGRQGQYEQY	TRBV19	TRBJ2-7
ASSVGGASEQY	TRBV9	TRBJ2-7
ASSPGTSGNSDTQY	TRBV9	TRBJ2-3
ASSDLSYEQY	TRBV18	TRBJ2-7
ASSEQGSHSWGYEQY	TRBV10-2	TRBJ2-7